Given below is one TCR beta chain in context. This entry comes from a study of blood T cell repertoires in COVID-19. Looked up from germline, CDR1 is SGHTA and CDR2 is FQGNSA. The germline V and J ends were trimmed by 5 bases and 3 bases, with 10 bases remaining between them. The CDR3 runs to 13 residues. Method: immunoSEQ multiplex PCR; TCRdb's copy keeps in-frame clones and lacks some. This sample has roughly 300,000 clones; about 90% occur once, and the top ten carry about 5.4%. Source material: PBMCs or T cells enriched from blood (not recorded which). This chain uses TRBV7-2 with TRBJ1-1; D is uncertain. This receptor was taken from a woman in her thirties who had recovered from COVID-19. The CDR3 nucleotides are TGTGCCAGCAGCCCCTACGTGGACACTGAAGCTTTCTTT. This encodes CASSPYVDTEAFF.